This entry describes one T cell receptor (beta chain). This specimen comes from a study of early T cells in non-severe SARS-CoV-2 infection. The V and J ends lost 6 bases and 1 base respectively, with 12 bases between them. There are 14 residues in the CDR3. CDR1 is MDHEN, CDR2 SYDVKM, per germline. TCRdb independently ran MiXCR on the 5' RACE reads; one entry per CDR3 protein. The data contain roughly 100,000 distinct CDR3 sequences, roughly 13% of them seen just once; the ten biggest clones take up roughly 6.2%. The genes are TRBV28 and TRBJ2-5; D is uncertain. The sample taken for sequencing was whole blood. This receptor was obtained from an adult who was a healthcare worker with PCR-confirmed SARS-CoV-2 infection or an uninfected control (not recorded which). CDR3 in DNA: TGTGCCAGCAGCTTCGGACGCATCCAAGAGACCCAGTACTTC. It specifies CASSFGRIQETQYF.